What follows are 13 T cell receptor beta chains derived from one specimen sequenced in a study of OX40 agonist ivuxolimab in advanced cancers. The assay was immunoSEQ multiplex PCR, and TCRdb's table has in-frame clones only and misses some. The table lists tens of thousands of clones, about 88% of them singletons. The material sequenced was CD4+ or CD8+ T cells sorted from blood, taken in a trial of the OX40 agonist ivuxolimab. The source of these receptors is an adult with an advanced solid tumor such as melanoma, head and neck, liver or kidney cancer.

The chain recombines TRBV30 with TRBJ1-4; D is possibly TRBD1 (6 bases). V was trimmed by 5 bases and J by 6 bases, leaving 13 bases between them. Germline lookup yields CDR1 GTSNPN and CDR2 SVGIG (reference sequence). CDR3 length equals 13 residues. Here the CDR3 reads CAWSSGVDEKLFF. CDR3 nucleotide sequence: TGTGCCTGGTCTTCAGGGGTGGATGAAAAACTGTTTTTT.

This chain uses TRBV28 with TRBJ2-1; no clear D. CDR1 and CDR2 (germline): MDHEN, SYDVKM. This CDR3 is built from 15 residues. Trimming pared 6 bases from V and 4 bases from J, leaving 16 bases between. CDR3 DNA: TGTGCCAGCAGACGTGGTAATAGCCGGTACAATGAGCAGTTCTTC. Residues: CASRRGNSRYNEQFF.

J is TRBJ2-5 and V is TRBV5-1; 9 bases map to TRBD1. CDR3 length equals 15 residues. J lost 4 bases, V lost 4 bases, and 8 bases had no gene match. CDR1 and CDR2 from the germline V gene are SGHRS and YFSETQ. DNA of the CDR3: TGCGCCAGCAGCCCGGGGGACAGGGAGGGAGAGACCCAGTACTTC. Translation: CASSPGDREGETQYF.

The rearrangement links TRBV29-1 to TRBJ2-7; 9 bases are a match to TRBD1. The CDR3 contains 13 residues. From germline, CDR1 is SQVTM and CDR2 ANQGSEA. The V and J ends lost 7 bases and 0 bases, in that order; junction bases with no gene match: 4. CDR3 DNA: TGCAGCGGGGGACAGGGACTCTCCTACGAGCAGTACTTC. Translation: CSGGQGLSYEQYF.

CDR3 coding DNA: TGTGCCAGCAGCCCCGGGCGGCCGGGGGGTACGCAGTATTTT. Protein: CASSPGRPGGTQYF. The gene calls are TRBV28 and TRBJ2-3, with 7 nucleotides matching TRBD2. CDR3 length: 14 residues. With 6 bases clipped from V and 8 bases from J, the junction kept 11 bases outside the gene matches. CDR1 is MDHEN and CDR2 is SYDVKM in the germline V gene. The full variable domain, in which reference TRBV28 and TRBJ2-3 provide the parts outside the CDR3, is DVKVTQSSRYLVKRTGEKVFLECVQDMDHENMFWYRQDPGLGLRLIYFSYDVKMKEKGDIPEGYSVSREKKERFSLILESASTNQTSMYLCASSPGRPGGTQYFGPGTRLTVL.

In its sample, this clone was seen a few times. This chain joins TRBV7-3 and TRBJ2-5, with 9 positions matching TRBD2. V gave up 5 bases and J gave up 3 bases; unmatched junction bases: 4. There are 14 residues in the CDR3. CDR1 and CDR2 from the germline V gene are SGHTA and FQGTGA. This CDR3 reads CASSPIAGEETQYF. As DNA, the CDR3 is TGTGCCAGCAGCCCGATAGCGGGAGAAGAGACCCAGTACTTC.

CDR3 loop: CASSRGGQKLSYEQYF. DNA for the CDR3: TGTGCCAGCAGCCGAGGGGGGCAGAAGCTCTCCTACGAGCAGTACTTC. The chain joins TRBV5-6 to TRBJ2-7; perhaps D is TRBD1 or TRBD2 (6 bases each). V dropped 4 bases and J dropped 0 bases, with 17 bases sitting between them. Germline loops: CDR1 SGHDT, CDR2 YYEEEE. The CDR3 length is 16 residues.

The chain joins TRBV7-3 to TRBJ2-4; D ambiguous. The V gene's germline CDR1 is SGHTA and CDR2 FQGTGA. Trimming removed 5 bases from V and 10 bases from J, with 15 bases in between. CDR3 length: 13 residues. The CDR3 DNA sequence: TGTGCCAGCAGCGCTGACTTAGGTGGTATTCAGTACTTC. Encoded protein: CASSADLGGIQYF.

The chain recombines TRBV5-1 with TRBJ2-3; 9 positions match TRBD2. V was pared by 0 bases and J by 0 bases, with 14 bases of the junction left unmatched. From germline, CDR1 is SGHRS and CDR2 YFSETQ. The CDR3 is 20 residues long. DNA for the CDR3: TGCGCCAGCAGCTTGGCCGGAGGGGCGGGAGGGCCTCCTAGCACAGATACGCAGTATTTT. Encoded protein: CASSLAGGAGGPPSTDTQYF.

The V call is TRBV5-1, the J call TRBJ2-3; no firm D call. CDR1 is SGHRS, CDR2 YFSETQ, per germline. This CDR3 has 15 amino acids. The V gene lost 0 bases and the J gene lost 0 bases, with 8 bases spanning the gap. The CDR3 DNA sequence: TGCGCCAGCAGCTTGGAGGGTGCTAGCACAGATACGCAGTATTTT. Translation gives CASSLEGASTDTQYF.

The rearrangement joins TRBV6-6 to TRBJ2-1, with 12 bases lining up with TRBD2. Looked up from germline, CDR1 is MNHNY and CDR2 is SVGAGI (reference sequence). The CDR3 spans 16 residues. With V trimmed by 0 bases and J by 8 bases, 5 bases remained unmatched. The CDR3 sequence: CASSYSLAGGLDEQFF. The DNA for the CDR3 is TGTGCCAGCAGTTACTCGCTAGCGGGAGGGTTGGATGAGCAGTTCTTC.

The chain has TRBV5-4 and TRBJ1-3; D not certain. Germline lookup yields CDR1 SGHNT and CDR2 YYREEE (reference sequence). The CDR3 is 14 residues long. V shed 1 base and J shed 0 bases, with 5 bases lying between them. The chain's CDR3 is CASSLLGSGNTIYF. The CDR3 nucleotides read TGTGCCAGCAGCTTGCTAGGCTCTGGAAACACCATATATTTT.

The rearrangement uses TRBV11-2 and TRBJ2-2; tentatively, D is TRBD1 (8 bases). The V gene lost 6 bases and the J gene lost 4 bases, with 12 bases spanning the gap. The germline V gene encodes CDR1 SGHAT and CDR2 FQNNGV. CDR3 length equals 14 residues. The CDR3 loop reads CASSYRGGTGELFF. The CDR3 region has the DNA TGTGCCAGCAGTTACAGGGGGGGCACCGGGGAGCTGTTTTTT.